Shown below are 23 T cell receptor beta chains from a single sample sequenced in a study of T cells in Graves' hyperthyroidism and ophthalmopathy. TCR beta CDR3 sequences were amplified from RNA transcripts. HTBI primers were employed in a first-round RT-PCR of the TCR CDR3. MiXCR, applied by TCRdb to the multiplex PCR reads, yields one record per CDR3 protein. Altogether some 570,000 distinct CDR3 sequences are present, 13% to 15% being singletons, with the ten largest covering approximately 6.4%. Sequenced: blood. All receptors come from a woman between 18 and 30 years old with Graves' ophthalmopathy.

The chain is built from TRBV20-1 and TRBJ2-2; 7 bases line up with TRBD1. Germline CDR1 DFQATT, CDR2 SNEGSKA (reference sequence). The CDR3 length is 14 residues. V lost 3 bases and J lost 4; bases outside the gene matches: 5. The DNA for the CDR3 is TGCAGTGCTAGGTCTACAGGGGCCACCGGGGAGCTGTTTTTT. Its translation is CSARSTGATGELFF.

This clonotype was detected ten times or more. The V and J genes are TRBV4-1 and TRBJ2-7; TRBD1 aligns across 10 bases. Germline-derived CDR1 and CDR2 are MGHRA and YSYEKL. V lost 0 bases to trimming and J lost 2 bases; unmatched junction nucleotides: 1. CDR3 length: 15 amino acids. The CDR3 region is CASSQEGTGAYEQYF. Here the CDR3 DNA reads TGCGCCAGCAGCCAAGAGGGGACAGGGGCCTACGAGCAGTACTTC.

This clonotype has at least ten counts. The chain couples TRBV2 to TRBJ1-5; no clear D gene. Germline CDR1 is SNHLY and CDR2 is FYNNEI. This CDR3 has 14 amino acids. V lost 2 bases and J 0 bases, leaving 5 bases between the germline ends. The CDR3 region is CASSEPNSNQPQHF. The CDR3 DNA reads as TGTGCCAGCAGTGAACCCAATAGCAATCAGCCCCAGCATTTT.

This clonotype was observed many times. The DNA of the CDR3 is TGTGCCAACGAGGTGGAAGGGGGCCCCCACACTGAGCAGTTCTTC. This codes for CANEVEGGPHTEQFF. The chain employs TRBV13 and TRBJ2-1; 7 bases align to TRBD1. Losses at the gene ends were 10 bases for V and 9 bases for J; bases not matched to a gene: 18. Looked up from germline, CDR1 is PRHDT and CDR2 is FYEKMQ (reference sequence). The CDR3 sequence is 15 residues long.

This clonotype showed up many times. The chain has TRBV6-1 and TRBJ2-7, with 8 bases lining up with TRBD1. This CDR3 is 16 amino acids long. V was clipped by 6 bases and J by 7 bases; unmatched bases: 17. From germline, CDR1 is MNHNS and CDR2 SASEGT. CDR3 loop: CASRTPTGDFGGEQYF. The CDR3 nucleotides are TGTGCCAGCAGAACCCCGACAGGGGACTTCGGAGGGGAGCAGTACTTC.

This clonotype has ten or more counts. The genes are TRBV9 and TRBJ2-3; 8 bases match TRBD1. The CDR3 is 16 amino acids. Germline V gene lookup returns CDR1 SGDLS and CDR2 YYNGEE. Losses at the gene ends were 4 bases for V and 7 bases for J; bases not matched to a gene: 14. The CDR3 nucleotides are TGTGCCAGCAGCCGAGGACAGGGAATAACGACGAATACGCAGTATTTT. This codes for CASSRGQGITTNTQYF.

This clonotype was observed a handful of times. J is TRBJ2-1 and V is TRBV7-3; D is uncertain. V lost 1 base to trimming and J lost 5 bases, with 6 bases between them. This CDR3 comprises 13 residues. Germline V gene data show CDR1 as SGHTA and CDR2 as FQGTGA. CDR3 DNA sequence: TGTGCCAGCAGCTTAAACCCAGACAATGAGCAGTTCTTC. Translating gives CASSLNPDNEQFF.

This clonotype was detected many times. The CDR3 loop reads CASGSGTGAYEQYF. The CDR3 bases are TGTGCTAGTGGTTCCGGGACAGGGGCCTACGAGCAGTACTTC. The chain couples TRBV12-5 to TRBJ2-7, with TRBD1 matching 10 bases. V dropped 4 bases and J dropped 2; count of bases not matched to a gene: 2. Per the germline V gene, CDR1 is LGHNT and CDR2 is FRNRAP. CDR3 length: 14 residues. Together with reference TRBV12-5 and TRBJ2-7, the CDR3 gives the full variable domain: DARVTQTPRHKVTEMGQEVTMRCQPILGHNTVFWYRQTMMQGLELLAYFRNRAPLDDSGMPKDRFSAEMPDATLATLKIQPSEPRDSAVYFCASGSGTGAYEQYFGPGTRLTVT.

This clonotype has ten or more counts. The chain uses TRBV6-1 and TRBJ2-1; no clear D. Germline CDR1 MNHNS, CDR2 SASEGT. Trimming stripped 5 bases from V and 0 bases from J, with 14 bases between. The CDR3 covers 16 residues. The CDR3 spells CASSYLSLGSYNEQFF. Here the CDR3 DNA reads TGTGCCAGCAGTTATTTGTCCCTGGGCTCCTACAATGAGCAGTTCTTC.

This chain joins TRBV9 and TRBJ2-7; 8 bases are shared with TRBD2. The trim removed 3 bases at V and 4 bases at J, leaving 6 bases unmatched. CDR3 length: 14 amino acids. From germline, CDR1 is SGDLS and CDR2 YYNGEE. CDR3 sequence (DNA): TGTGCCAGCAGCGGGGGGACTAGTTTGTACGAGCAGTACTTC. It yields the protein CASSGGTSLYEQYF.

Details on this clonotype: Sequence at one end of the junction differs from germline and may be a read error. The CDR3 sequence: CAGSPGTSGTDTQYF. The CDR3 nucleotides are TGTGCCGGCAGCCCGGGGACTAGCGGCACAGATACGCAGTATTTT. The chain combines TRBV7-2 with TRBJ2-3; 10 bases fit TRBD2. The CDR3 has 15 residues. From germline, CDR1 is SGHTA and CDR2 FQGNSA.

This clonotype showed up many times. The gene calls are TRBV6-1 and TRBJ2-1; 9 bases fit TRBD2. The V gene end was trimmed by 5 bases and the J gene end by 5 bases; junction bases not matched to a gene: 7. In germline, CDR1 is MNHNS, CDR2 SASEGT. The CDR3 is made up of 15 amino acids. DNA of the CDR3: TGTGCCAGCAGTTATTTTCGCGGGGGGGACAATGAGCAGTTCTTC. Amino acid sequence: CASSYFRGGDNEQFF.

This clonotype was picked up many times. The chain links TRBV11-3 to TRBJ2-3; D might be TRBD2 (6 bases). The germline CDR1 and CDR2 sequences are SGHNT and YENEEA. The V end lost 6 bases, the J end lost 8 bases, and 12 bases lay between the germline ends. This CDR3 region has 12 residues. CDR3 region: CASSPRGGTQYF. CDR3 in DNA: TGTGCCAGCAGTCCGCGGGGCGGTACGCAGTATTTT.

This clonotype was picked up many times. The chain links TRBV7-9 to TRBJ1-6; 7 nucleotides align to TRBD1. The V and J ends lost 4 bases and 7 bases, in that order; junction bases with no gene match: 7. This CDR3 is built from 15 residues. Germline lookup yields CDR1 SEHNR and CDR2 FQNEAQ (reference sequence). The chain's CDR3 is CASSYLDRDNSPLHF. The DNA for the CDR3 is TGTGCCAGCAGCTACCTAGACAGGGACAATTCACCCCTCCACTTT.

Many counts were recorded for this clonotype. V gene TRBV2 combines with J gene TRBJ1-2; D is perhaps TRBD1 (6 bases). V shed 1 base and J shed 0 bases, with 18 bases lying between them. From germline, CDR1 is SNHLY and CDR2 FYNNEI. This CDR3 contains 18 residues. CDR3 coding DNA: TGTGCCAGCAGTGAAGGCCCCAAACAGGGACCGGCTAACTATGGCTACACCTTC. Its translation: CASSEGPKQGPANYGYTF.

This clonotype has ten or more counts. CDR3 amino acids: CASSPSVGRVNTDTQYF. In nucleotides, the CDR3 is TGCGCCAGCAGCCCCTCCGTGGGGAGGGTAAACACAGATACGCAGTATTTT. This sequence joins TRBV5-1 and TRBJ2-3; TRBD2 matches 7 bases. The CDR3 is 17 residues long. Germline CDR1 SGHRS, CDR2 YFSETQ. The V and J ends lost 4 bases and 2 bases, in that order; junction bases with no gene match: 13.

This clonotype was recorded at least ten times. The CDR3 DNA sequence: TGCGCCAGCGGGGTTAGGGGAACAGATACGCAGTATTTT. The encoded protein is CASGVRGTDTQYF. The chain links TRBV10-2 to TRBJ2-3; a weak D match, TRBD1 (5 bases). The CDR3 sequence is 13 residues long. Trimming took off 8 bases at V and 3 bases at J, with 12 bases between the two ends. CDR1 and CDR2 from the germline V gene are WSHSY and SAAADI.

This clonotype showed up many times. CDR3 DNA: TGTGCCACCAGTGACGGTGAGGTTGGGTCCGAGTTCTTC. Amino acids: CATSDGEVGSEFF. This sequence joins TRBV24-1 and TRBJ2-1; D gene uncertain. V lost 4 bases to trimming and J lost 14 bases, with 17 bases between them. The CDR3 extends over 13 amino acids. Germline V lookup: CDR1 KGHDR, CDR2 SFDVKD.

The J gene is TRBJ1-5, the V gene TRBV10-3; TRBD1 aligns across 9 bases. V was pared by 8 bases and J by 3 bases, with 2 bases of the junction left unmatched. Germline values: CDR1 ENHRY, CDR2 SYGVKD. The CDR3 contains 13 residues. CDR3 nucleotides: TGTGCCATCCGGGACAGGGACAATCAGCCCCAGCATTTT. This translates into CAIRDRDNQPQHF.

This clonotype has a count of ten or more. V and J are TRBV7-2 and TRBJ2-3; D possibly uses TRBD1 or TRBD2 (5 bases each). Germline V gives CDR1 SGHTA, CDR2 FQGNSA. V shed 6 bases and J shed 0 bases, with 13 bases lying between them. CDR3 length: 15 residues. The chain's CDR3 is CASRGVVGSTDTQYF. In DNA form, the CDR3 reads TGTGCCAGCAGGGGGGTGGTGGGGAGCACAGATACGCAGTATTTT.

CDR3 bases: TGTGCCAGCAGCCTGGGACTAGCGGGAGGGCGGGGCACAGATACGCAGTATTTT. This sequence encodes CASSLGLAGGRGTDTQYF. The chain employs TRBV9 and TRBJ2-3; 16 positions agree with TRBD2. The germline V gene has CDR1 SGDLS and CDR2 YYNGEE. J lost 1 base, V lost 4 bases, and 6 bases had no gene match. CDR3 length: 18 residues.

There are a few counts of this clonotype. The V gene is TRBV6-2 or TRBV6-3, the J gene TRBJ2-3; D is undetermined. The CDR3 runs to 12 residues. Germline V gene lookup returns CDR1 MNHEY and CDR2 SVGEGT. V was pared by 6 bases and J by 4 bases, with 8 bases between. The CDR3 bases are TGTGCCAGCAGGACCGAGCCAGATACGCAGTATTTT. Translated: CASRTEPDTQYF.

The sample holds many counts of this clonotype. The chain links TRBV6-1 to TRBJ2-5; 9 bases agree with TRBD2. There are 16 residues in the CDR3. V was pared by 5 bases and J by 2 bases, with 9 bases of the junction left unmatched. The V gene's germline CDR1 is MNHNS and CDR2 SASEGT. The CDR3 nucleotides are TGTGCCAGCAGTCCCCGTAAGACTAGCGGACAAGAGACCCAGTACTTC. Amino acid sequence: CASSPRKTSGQETQYF.